This T cell receptor beta chain was found in a study of blood T cell repertoires in COVID-19. Whole-study context: PBMCs, B-cell-depleted T cells, or T cells were the source of the cDNA or gDNA that made up the material.

The CDR3 contains 14 residues. Trimming left V 0 bases short and J 2 bases short, with 9 bases between. Germline V lookup: CDR1 SGHRS, CDR2 YFSETQ. Per the original data handling: Amplification with reference gene primers provided the estimates of nucleated cell counts. The method was immunoSEQ multiplex PCR; TCRdb's version includes in-frame clones alone and lacks a portion of them. V, J and clone size derive from that table, while D and trimming were established from the DNA sequence. The table shows 70,000 to 90,000 clones, with roughly 88% occurring only once. The TCR was taken from a human donor in a cohort sampled during active COVID-19. This chain joins TRBV5-1 and TRBJ2-7; no clear D. The sample was peripheral blood. The chain's CDR3 is CASSLDTDAYEQYF. Here the CDR3 DNA reads TGCGCCAGCAGCTTGGATACAGATGCCTACGAGCAGTACTTC.